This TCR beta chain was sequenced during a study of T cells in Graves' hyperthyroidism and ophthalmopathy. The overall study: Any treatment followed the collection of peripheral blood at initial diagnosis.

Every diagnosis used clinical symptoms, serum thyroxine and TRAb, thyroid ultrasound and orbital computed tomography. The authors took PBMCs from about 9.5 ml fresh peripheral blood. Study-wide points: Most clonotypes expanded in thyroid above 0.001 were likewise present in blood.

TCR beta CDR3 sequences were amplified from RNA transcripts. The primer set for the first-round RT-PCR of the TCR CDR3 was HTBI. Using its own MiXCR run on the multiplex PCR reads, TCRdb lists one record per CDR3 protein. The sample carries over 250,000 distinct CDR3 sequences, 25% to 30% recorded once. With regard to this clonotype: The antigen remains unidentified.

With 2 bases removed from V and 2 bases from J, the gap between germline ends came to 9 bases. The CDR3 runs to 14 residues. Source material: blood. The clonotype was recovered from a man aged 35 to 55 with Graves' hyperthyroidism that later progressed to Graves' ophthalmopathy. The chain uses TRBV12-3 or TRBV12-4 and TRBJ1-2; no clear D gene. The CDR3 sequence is CASSLTGINYGYTF. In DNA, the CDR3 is TGTGCCAGCAGTTTAACGGGAATAAACTATGGCTACACCTTC.